One and the same sample provided the 13 T cell receptor beta chains below, sequenced in a study of blood T cell repertoires in COVID-19. Method: immunoSEQ multiplex PCR; TCRdb's copy keeps in-frame clones and lacks some. The sample contains 300,000 to 350,000 clones, approximately 83% of which appear only once. Sequencing was performed on PBMCs or T cells enriched from blood (not recorded which). These receptors came from a woman between 40 and 55 years old with acute COVID-19.

As to this clone: The germline gene is not matched at one end of the junction; a read error may be the cause. The rearrangement joins TRBV2 to TRBJ2-2; 7 bases map to TRBD2. The CDR3 consists of 15 residues. The V gene's germline CDR1 is SNHLY and CDR2 FYNNEI. CDR3 in DNA: TGTGCCAGCAGGGAAGGTGCGGGGGAGGCCGGGGAGCTGTTTTTT. It translates to CASREGAGEAGELFF.

The chain couples TRBV27 to TRBJ2-3; 14 nucleotides agree with TRBD2. This CDR3 contains 16 residues. Germline V gene lookup returns CDR1 MNHEY and CDR2 SMNVEV (reference sequence). V lost 3 bases, J lost 3 bases, and 2 bases stayed unmatched. The CDR3 is CASSFRLAGGTDTQYF. The CDR3 DNA reads as TGTGCCAGCAGTTTCAGACTAGCGGGGGGGACAGATACGCAGTATTTT.

V gene TRBV27 combines with J gene TRBJ2-2, with 7 nucleotides matching TRBD1. The CDR3 consists of 16 residues. V lost 3 bases to trimming and J lost 5 bases; unmatched junction nucleotides: 9. The germline CDR1 and CDR2 sequences are MNHEY and SMNVEV (reference sequence). In nucleotides, the CDR3 is TGTGCCAGCAGTTTCGATTTTCAGGGGGAGACCGGGGAGCTGTTTTTT. Translating it yields CASSFDFQGETGELFF.

This chain joins TRBV18 and TRBJ2-5; 12 bases fit TRBD2. The trim removed 3 bases at V and 4 bases at J, leaving 6 bases unmatched. Germline V gives CDR1 KGHSH, CDR2 LQKENI. The CDR3 length is 16 residues. The CDR3 DNA reads TGTGCCAGCTCACCTCGACTAGCGGGAGATCTAGAGACCCAGTACTTC. The encoded protein is CASSPRLAGDLETQYF.

The CDR3 is CASSLFGRETQYF. The CDR3 nucleotides are TGTGCCAGCAGCTTATTTGGTAGAGAGACCCAGTACTTC. This chain uses TRBV7-2 with TRBJ2-5, with D unclear. The germline V gene encodes CDR1 SGHTA and CDR2 FQGNSA. The CDR3 is made up of 13 amino acids. Trimming shortened V by 2 bases and J by 4 bases, and 8 bases separated the two germline ends.

This chain uses TRBV28 with TRBJ2-3, with unresolved D. Germline CDR1 and CDR2: MDHEN and SYDVKM. This CDR3 spans 12 amino acids. V was clipped by 8 bases and J by 2 bases, with 8 bases between them. DNA of the CDR3: TGTGCCAGCGTGACAAACACAGATACGCAGTATTTT. Protein sequence: CASVTNTDTQYF.

The rearrangement joins TRBV7-9 to TRBJ1-2, with D unclear. Germline V gives CDR1 SEHNR, CDR2 FQNEAQ (reference sequence). This CDR3 has 13 residues. Trimming pared 5 bases from V and 6 bases from J, leaving 13 bases between. The chain's CDR3 is CASSPKDGDGYTF. The CDR3 coding sequence is TGTGCCAGCAGCCCAAAGGACGGGGATGGCTACACCTTC.

This clone was detected a few times. The chain recombines TRBV7-2 with TRBJ1-2; possible D gene TRBD1, 5 bases. This CDR3 region has 16 residues. CDR1 and CDR2 (germline): SGHTA, FQGNSA. V was clipped by 0 bases and J by 0 bases, with 11 bases between them. The CDR3 nucleotides read TGTGCCAGCAGCTTAGCTGTAGGGGCCACTAACTATGGCTACACCTTC. It specifies CASSLAVGATNYGYTF.

This chain links TRBV27 with TRBJ2-2; D is unclear. Trimming took 1 base from V and 8 from J, leaving 8 bases between them. The CDR3 extends over 13 amino acids. Looked up from germline, CDR1 is MNHEY and CDR2 is SMNVEV (reference sequence). This chain's CDR3 is CASSLLTLGELFF. The CDR3 coding sequence is TGTGCCAGCAGTTTATTGACTTTGGGGGAGCTGTTTTTT.

The chain employs TRBV19 and TRBJ1-1; TRBD1 matches at 7 bases. Germline V CDR1 and CDR2: LNHDA, SQIVND (reference sequence). V gave up 2 bases and J gave up 2 bases; unmatched junction bases: 8. The CDR3 runs to 16 residues. This CDR3 is CASSINLQGTNTEAFF. CDR3 nucleotide sequence: TGTGCCAGTAGTATAAACCTACAGGGGACCAACACTGAAGCTTTCTTT.

The rearrangement links TRBV2 to TRBJ2-1; TRBD2 matches 9 bases. This CDR3 spans 18 amino acids. After removal of 3 bases from V and 7 bases from J, the junction contained 16 bases not matched to a gene. Germline V gene data show CDR1 as SNHLY and CDR2 as FYNNEI. CDR3 loop: CASSDVLGIAGVRNEQFF. Written as DNA, the CDR3 is TGTGCCAGCAGTGACGTCCTAGGTATAGCGGGAGTGCGGAATGAGCAGTTCTTC.

The DNA for the CDR3 is TGTGCCAGTTCGAAAGGAGCGGGAGTGGTGGGCTACAATGAGCAGTTCTTC. Residues: CASSKGAGVVGYNEQFF. V gene TRBV21-1 combines with J gene TRBJ2-1; the table gives TRBD2 as D, unverified against the DNA. TRBV21-1 is designated a pseudogene. There are 17 residues in the CDR3.

The chain carries TRBV9 and TRBJ2-1; 12 bases align to TRBD2. Per germline, CDR1 SGDLS and CDR2 YYNGEE. The CDR3 runs 15 residues. The V segment lost 3 bases and the J segment 12 bases; nucleotides outside the gene matches: 10. The CDR3 loop reads CASSAGTSGWNRQFF. In DNA, the CDR3 is TGTGCCAGCAGCGCTGGGACTAGCGGGTGGAATCGGCAGTTCTTC.